The 27 T cell receptor beta chains listed next were all sequenced from one sample in a study of cytomegalovirus exposure and HLA in healthy donors. PCR employed 60 Vbeta and 13 Jbeta primers. Libraries were prepared by immunoSEQ multiplex PCR; TCRdb keeps only in-frame clonotypes and omits some of them. Of 75,000 to 95,000 clones listed, about 62% are singletons. The sample consisted of PBMCs. The receptor set was obtained from a man aged 25 to 40 in good health and CMV-seronegative.

The chain couples TRBV18 to TRBJ1-5; no clear D. Germline V gives CDR1 KGHSH, CDR2 LQKENI. Trimming left V 3 bases short and J 0 bases short, with 3 bases between. CDR3 size: 13 residues. This chain's CDR3 is CASSPNSNQPQHF. CDR3 in DNA: TGTGCCAGCTCACCCAATAGCAATCAGCCCCAGCATTTT.

This clone was observed a handful of times. V is TRBV2 and J is TRBJ1-1; D remains unclear. The V gene's germline CDR1 is SNHLY and CDR2 FYNNEI. The CDR3 is 15 amino acids. V was clipped by 8 bases and J by 0 bases, with 16 bases between them. As DNA, the CDR3 is TGTGCCAGCGACCTTAGTAGGAGCATGAACACTGAAGCTTTCTTT. Its protein product is CASDLSRSMNTEAFF.

This clone was counted only a few times. In nucleotides, the CDR3 is TGCAGCGCGGGCCGGTCGACTAACTCCGGGGAGCTGTTTTTT. As protein: CSAGRSTNSGELFF. The chain couples TRBV29-1 to TRBJ2-2, with a weak D call TRBD2 (5 bases). The germline gives CDR1 SQVTM, CDR2 ANQGSEA. The CDR3 sequence is 14 residues long. Trimming stripped 7 bases from V and 6 bases from J, with 18 bases between.

This chain joins TRBV7-9 and TRBJ2-5; TRBD1 aligns across 8 bases. V was clipped by 5 bases and J by 0 bases; unmatched bases: 11. CDR1 is SEHNR, CDR2 FQNEAQ, per germline (reference sequence). The CDR3 spans 17 residues. CDR3 sequence: CASSPVGQGPYQETQYF. CDR3 DNA: TGTGCCAGCAGCCCCGTCGGACAGGGCCCGTACCAAGAGACCCAGTACTTC.

This clone was found a few times. V usage is TRBV7-8 and J usage is TRBJ1-5; no definite D call. V was shortened by 4 bases and J by 0 bases, with 13 bases between the two germline ends. The CDR3 loop spans 16 amino acids. Germline loops: CDR1 SGHVS, CDR2 FQNEAQ. The CDR3 DNA reads as TGTGCCAGCAGCTCCGAATGGCAAATTAGCAATCAGCCCCAGCATTTT. This sequence encodes CASSSEWQISNQPQHF.

This sequence joins TRBV15 and TRBJ1-5; TRBD1 agrees at 8 bases. V shed 2 bases, J shed 4 bases, and the junction held 7 bases outside the gene matches. Looked up from germline, CDR1 is LNHNV and CDR2 is YYDKDF (reference sequence). The CDR3 sequence is 16 residues long. This CDR3 is CATSRPGTGGNQPQHF. The CDR3 coding sequence is TGTGCCACCAGCAGACCCGGGACAGGAGGAAATCAGCCCCAGCATTTT.

V is TRBV6-6 and J is TRBJ1-5; D gene ambiguous. This CDR3 has 16 amino acids. The germline gives CDR1 MNHNY, CDR2 SVGAGI (reference sequence). Between the trimmed V and J ends, which lost 6 bases and 2 bases, there was a span of 17 bases. The CDR3 loop is CASSQARVVRNQPQHF. The CDR3 nucleotides read TGTGCCAGCAGCCAAGCACGAGTGGTGCGCAATCAGCCCCAGCATTTT.

The chain is built from TRBV7-9 and TRBJ2-7, with 7 bases that match TRBD2. With 3 bases clipped from V and 3 bases from J, the junction kept 5 bases outside the gene matches. The CDR3 sequence is 14 residues long. Germline values: CDR1 SEHNR, CDR2 FQNEAQ (reference sequence). This CDR3 reads CASSLTGGSYEQYF. DNA of the CDR3: TGTGCCAGCAGCTTGACGGGGGGAAGCTACGAGCAGTACTTC.

CDR3 DNA: TGTGCCAGCAGTTACGTAGCGGGATTGGGCACAGATACGCAGTATTTT. Translation gives CASSYVAGLGTDTQYF. The gene calls are TRBV28 and TRBJ2-3, with 8 bases that match TRBD2. Germline V gene data show CDR1 as MDHEN and CDR2 as SYDVKM. The CDR3 consists of 16 residues. V was pared by 4 bases and J by 1 base, with 7 bases of the junction left unmatched.

This chain uses TRBV5-1 with TRBJ2-7, with 9 bases fitting TRBD1. The trim removed 4 bases at V and 4 bases at J, leaving 6 bases unmatched. CDR3 length equals 14 residues. Germline V CDR1 and CDR2: SGHRS, YFSETQ. CDR3 amino acids: CASSPGQGKYEQYF. In DNA, the CDR3 is TGCGCCAGCAGCCCGGGACAGGGAAAATACGAGCAGTACTTC.

The chain carries TRBV5-4 and TRBJ2-5; 11 bases fit TRBD1. The assigned J gene may be wrong: the sequence end matches TRBJ2-7 better. The CDR3 sequence is 15 residues long. In germline, CDR1 is SGHNT, CDR2 YYREEE (reference sequence). This chain's CDR3 is CASSRGTGGLVEQYF. The CDR3 bases are TGTGCCAGCAGCAGGGGGACAGGGGGATTAGTCGAGCAGTACTTC.

The chain is built from TRBV9 and TRBJ1-1; 11 bases match TRBD1. Looked up from germline, CDR1 is SGDLS and CDR2 is YYNGEE. CDR3 size: 17 residues. V dropped 4 bases and J dropped 0; count of bases not matched to a gene: 8. CDR3 protein: CASSRRDRGDMNTEAFF. CDR3 DNA sequence: TGTGCCAGCAGCAGACGGGACAGGGGGGACATGAACACTGAAGCTTTCTTT.

This clone has just one count. The genes are TRBV9 and TRBJ2-6, with D unresolved. This CDR3 comprises 15 residues. The germline V and J ends were trimmed by 0 bases and 4 bases, with 8 bases remaining between them. CDR1 and CDR2 from the germline V gene are SGDLS and YYNGEE. CDR3 coding DNA: TGTGCCAGCAGCGTAGCGACTCGCGGGGCCAACGTCCTGACTTTC. Amino acid sequence: CASSVATRGANVLTF.

The J gene is TRBJ2-2, the V gene TRBV5-6, with 13 bases matching TRBD2. Germline V gene data show CDR1 as SGHDT and CDR2 as YYEEEE. V shed 4 bases and J 5 bases; nucleotides not matched to a gene: 8. The CDR3 is 17 amino acids. In DNA, the CDR3 is TGTGCCAGCAGCCTAGCGACTAGCGGGAGGCAGACCGGGGAGCTGTTTTTT. Protein product: CASSLATSGRQTGELFF.

The rearrangement links TRBV30 to TRBJ1-2, with 8 nucleotides matching TRBD1. Unmatched junction bases numbered 11, after V lost 0 bases and J lost 8 bases. Germline lookup yields CDR1 GTSNPN and CDR2 SVGIG (reference sequence). The CDR3 covers 15 residues. CDR3 nucleotides: TGTGCCTGGAGTGTACGGACAGGGCTGTGGGGCGGCTACACCTTC. This encodes CAWSVRTGLWGGYTF.

This chain connects TRBV6-6 to TRBJ2-2; 7 nucleotides align to TRBD2. V trimming: 6 bases; J trimming: 3 bases; junction bases outside the gene matches: 7. CDR3 length: 15 residues. Germline V gene sequence: CDR1 MNHNY, CDR2 SVGAGI (reference sequence). The CDR3 DNA follows: TGTGCCAGCAGAGGACTAGTCCGGGACACCGGGGAGCTGTTTTTT. Protein sequence: CASRGLVRDTGELFF.

Comment on this clone: At the DNA level, this CDR3 is encoded by other sequences in the same sample as well. V and J are TRBV19 and TRBJ2-7; 7 bases agree with TRBD1. Germline-derived CDR1 and CDR2 are LNHDA and SQIVND (reference sequence). The CDR3 extends over 14 amino acids. Losses at the gene ends were 3 bases for V and 2 bases for J; bases not matched to a gene: 4. The CDR3 DNA reads TGTGCCAGTAGTATCAGGCAGGGGGCCTACGAGCAGTACTTC. Encoded protein: CASSIRQGAYEQYF.

The table lists this clone with a count of one. CDR3 sequence reads: CASSSGQPQHF. DNA for the CDR3: TGTGCCAGCAGCTCGGGGCAGCCCCAGCATTTT. The chain links TRBV7-3 to TRBJ1-5, with D unresolved. Trimming took off 4 bases at V and 7 bases at J, with 5 bases between the two ends. CDR3 length equals 11 residues. Per germline, CDR1 SGHTA and CDR2 FQGTGA.

The V and J genes are TRBV18 and TRBJ2-7, with D uncertain. The germline CDR1 and CDR2 sequences are KGHSH and LQKENI. V gave up 3 bases and J gave up 5 bases, with 11 bases separating them. The CDR3 runs to 13 residues. The CDR3 spells CASSPNSLNEQYF. As DNA, the CDR3 is TGTGCCAGCTCACCCAACAGTCTGAACGAGCAGTACTTC.

This clone has more than one count but fewer than ten. V gene TRBV4-3 combines with J gene TRBJ1-1, with TRBD1 matching over 7 bases. With V trimmed by 1 base and J by 8 bases, 4 bases remained unmatched. This CDR3 is built from 13 residues. The V gene's germline CDR1 is LGHNA and CDR2 YSLEER. CDR3 in DNA: TGCGCCAGCAGCCAAGGAGGAGGGGGCGAAGCTTTCTTT. Its translation: CASSQGGGGEAFF.

The V call is TRBV11-2, the J call TRBJ2-3; TRBD2 matches 11 bases. The CDR3 is made up of 19 amino acids. V lost 2 bases to trimming and J lost 2 bases; unmatched junction nucleotides: 12. Germline values: CDR1 SGHAT, CDR2 FQNNGV. CDR3 coding DNA: TGTGCCAGCAGCTTAATGGCCCTAGCGGGGGGCTTATCCACAGATACGCAGTATTTT. Its translation: CASSLMALAGGLSTDTQYF.

The chain has TRBV7-9 and TRBJ2-1, with 8 bases lining up with TRBD2. From germline, CDR1 is SEHNR and CDR2 FQNEAQ (reference sequence). The V and J ends lost 5 bases and 4 bases, in that order; junction bases with no gene match: 7. This CDR3 is built from 15 residues. The CDR3 loop is CASSTGASGYNEQFF. CDR3 sequence (DNA): TGTGCCAGCAGCACTGGGGCTAGCGGGTACAATGAGCAGTTCTTC.

This chain joins TRBV7-3 and TRBJ2-2; 8 nucleotides match TRBD2. Trimming took 3 bases from V and 0 from J; bases not matched to a gene: 0. CDR1 and CDR2 from the germline V gene are SGHTA and FQGTGA. This CDR3 has 15 amino acids. The CDR3 is CASSFGGANTGELFF. The CDR3 DNA reads as TGTGCCAGCAGCTTCGGGGGGGCGAACACCGGGGAGCTGTTTTTT.

J is TRBJ2-2 and V is TRBV5-4; 9 bases fit TRBD2. CDR1 is SGHNT and CDR2 is YYREEE in the germline V gene (reference sequence). With V trimmed by 3 bases and J by 5 bases, 5 bases remained unmatched. The CDR3 totals 15 residues. CDR3 coding DNA: TGTGCCAGCAGCTACCTAGCGGGATTGACCGGGGAGCTGTTTTTT. Translation: CASSYLAGLTGELFF.

V and J are TRBV19 and TRBJ1-1, with a tentative D call TRBD1 (5 bases). The CDR3 runs to 14 residues. Trimming stripped 5 bases from V and 0 bases from J, with 10 bases between. Germline V lookup: CDR1 LNHDA, CDR2 SQIVND (reference sequence). DNA of the CDR3: TGTGCCAGTAGTCAGACAGCCTTGAACACTGAAGCTTTCTTT. This encodes CASSQTALNTEAFF.

There are a few counts of this clone. The chain carries TRBV4-1 and TRBJ1-2; D might be TRBD1 (5 bases). The CDR3 loop spans 14 amino acids. CDR1 and CDR2 from the germline V gene are MGHRA and YSYEKL. V was trimmed by 4 bases and J by 2 bases, leaving 11 bases between them. The CDR3 loop is CASSRGGANYGYTF. In nucleotides, the CDR3 is TGCGCCAGCAGCCGTGGAGGGGCCAACTATGGCTACACCTTC.

The chain recombines TRBV6-6 with TRBJ2-7; TRBD2 is a possible D gene (5 bases). CDR3 length: 15 residues. V was trimmed by 8 bases and J by 5 bases, leaving 22 bases between them. Germline CDR1 is MNHNY and CDR2 is SVGAGI (reference sequence). Here the CDR3 reads CASGEYREWVNEQYF. The CDR3 DNA reads as TGTGCCAGCGGGGAGTACCGTGAGTGGGTTAACGAGCAGTACTTC.